This record covers a single T cell receptor (beta chain). Its antigen is not identified. This entry belongs to a study of Ad26.COV2.S vaccination and SARS-CoV-2 variants. At the level of the study: By the intramuscular route, Ad26.COV2.S was given once, or twice 56 days apart.

Study outcomes and limitations: Vaccinees and placebo recipients showed similar non-spike TCR breadth.

CDR1 and CDR2 (germline): MNHEY, SMNVEV (reference sequence). The CDR3 length is 14 residues. The germline V and J ends were trimmed by 5 bases and 5 bases, with 15 bases remaining between them. The treatment here: around 19 received Ad26.COV2.S at low or high dose, single or two shots; 5 received placebo; per-sample allocation not given. Day 63 following the first vaccine or placebo injection was when the samples were taken. It was Wuhan-strain SARS-CoV-2 spike that the Ad26 vaccine vector expressed. Assay: immunoSEQ multiplex PCR; the TCRdb copy retains only in-frame clones and omits some. The sample comprises some 390,000 clones, about nine tenths of which are singletons, and 1.9% rests with the top ten.

The specimen was peripheral blood, collected in a trial of Ad26.COV2.S vaccine versus placebo. The sequence was collected from a person aged 18 to 59 who received the Ad26.COV2.S COVID-19 vaccine or a placebo. This rearrangement joins TRBV27 to TRBJ1-2, with a weak D call TRBD1 (5 bases). The CDR3 sequence is CASSPGVYEYGYTF. Here the CDR3 DNA reads TGTGCCAGCAGTCCGGGGGTCTACGAATATGGCTACACCTTC.